The T cell receptor beta chain described here comes from a study of blood T cell repertoires in COVID-19. Germline values: CDR1 LNHDA, CDR2 SQIVND (reference sequence). The CDR3 has 15 amino acids. Trimming stripped 7 bases from V and 0 bases from J, with 13 bases between. The repertoire was sequenced with immunoSEQ multiplex PCR; TCRdb's copy has only in-frame clones and lacks some. The table lists 35,000 or so clones, less than 85% of them singletons, with approximately 14% in the top ten. The sequence was collected from a woman in her 70s with acute or convalescent COVID-19. Sequencing was performed on peripheral blood. The chain has TRBV19 and TRBJ1-5; D perhaps matches TRBD1 (6 bases). In DNA form, the CDR3 reads TGTGCCAGTACTAGGACAGTATATAGCAATCAGCCCCAGCATTTT. This encodes CASTRTVYSNQPQHF.